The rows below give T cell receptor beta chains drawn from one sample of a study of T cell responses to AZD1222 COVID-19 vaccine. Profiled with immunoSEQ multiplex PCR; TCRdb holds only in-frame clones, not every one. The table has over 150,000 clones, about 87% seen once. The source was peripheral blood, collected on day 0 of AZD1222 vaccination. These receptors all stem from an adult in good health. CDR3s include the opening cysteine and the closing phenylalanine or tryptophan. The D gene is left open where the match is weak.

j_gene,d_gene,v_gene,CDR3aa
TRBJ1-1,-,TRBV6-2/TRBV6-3,CASSYSTAIMNTEAFF
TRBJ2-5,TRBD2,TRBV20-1,CSASGGGFETQYF
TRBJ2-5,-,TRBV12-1,CAIPIGRILQETQYF
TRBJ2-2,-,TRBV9,CASSLGTNTGELFF
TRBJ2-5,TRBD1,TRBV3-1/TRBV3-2,CASSLQGAGETQYF
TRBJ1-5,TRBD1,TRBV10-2,CASSGTGAPVPQHF
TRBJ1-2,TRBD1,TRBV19,CASSTGQGAYGYTF
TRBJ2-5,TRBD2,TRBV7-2,CASSLRGDETQYF
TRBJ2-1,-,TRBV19,CASSIDGYSYNEQFF
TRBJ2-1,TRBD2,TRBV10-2,CATQGTSGGYNEQFF
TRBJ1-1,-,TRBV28,CATHVSGGNTEAFF
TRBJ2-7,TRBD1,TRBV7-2,CASSFGQGALEQYF
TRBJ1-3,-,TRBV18,CASSPGSRGNTIYF
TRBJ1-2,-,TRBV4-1,CASSQYQQSFYGYTF
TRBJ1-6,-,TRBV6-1,CASSEIEYNSPLHF
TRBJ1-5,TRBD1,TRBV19,CASQGAGNQPQHF
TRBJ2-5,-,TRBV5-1,CASSPGAGVGETQYF
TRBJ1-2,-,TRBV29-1,CSAPGLYGYTF
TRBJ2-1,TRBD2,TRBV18,CASSPSTSGGQVVEQFF
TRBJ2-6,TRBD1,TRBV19,CASSKTGQFTSGANVLTF
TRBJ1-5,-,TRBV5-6,CASSLIGVDQPQHF
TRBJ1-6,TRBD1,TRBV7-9,CASSSWTGGDSPLHF
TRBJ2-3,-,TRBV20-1,CRWHPDTQYF
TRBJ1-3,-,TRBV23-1,CASSQSTGSGNTIYF
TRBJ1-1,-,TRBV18,CASSPTSYTEAFF
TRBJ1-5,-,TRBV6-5,CATVQGLWQPQHF
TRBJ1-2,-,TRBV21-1,CASPGGGYGYTF
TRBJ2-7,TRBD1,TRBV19,CASSTLNPGQGSYEQYF
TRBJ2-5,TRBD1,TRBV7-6,CASSLENRGSQETQYF
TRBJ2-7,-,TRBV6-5,CASSYSRLERQYF
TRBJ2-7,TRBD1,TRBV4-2,CASSPTDRSTYEQYF
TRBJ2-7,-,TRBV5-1,CASSLHSARGAYEQYF
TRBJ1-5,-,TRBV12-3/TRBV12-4,CASSLDRYQPQHF
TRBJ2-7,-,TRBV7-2,CASSLEGNRIYEQYF
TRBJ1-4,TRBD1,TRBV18,CASSSDRDRGSLKLFF
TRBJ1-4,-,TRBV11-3,CASSLDRSKVKLFF
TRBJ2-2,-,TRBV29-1,CSAEVGKTTGELFF